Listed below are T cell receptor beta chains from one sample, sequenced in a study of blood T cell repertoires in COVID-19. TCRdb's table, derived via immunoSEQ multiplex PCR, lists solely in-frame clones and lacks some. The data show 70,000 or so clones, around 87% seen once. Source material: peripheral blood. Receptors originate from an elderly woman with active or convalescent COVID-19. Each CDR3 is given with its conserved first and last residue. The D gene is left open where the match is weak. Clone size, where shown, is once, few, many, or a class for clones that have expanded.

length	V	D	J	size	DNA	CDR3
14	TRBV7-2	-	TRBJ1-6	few	TGTGCCAGCAGCTTAGACAGGAGTAATTCACCCCTCCACTTT	CASSLDRSNSPLHF
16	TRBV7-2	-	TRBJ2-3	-	TGTGCCAGCAGCGCCAGCTGGAGGGGCTACACAGATACGCAGTATTTT	CASSASWRGYTDTQYF
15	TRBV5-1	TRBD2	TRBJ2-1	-	TGCGCCAGCAGCCGGACTAGCGGGGGCTACAATGAGCAGTTCTTC	CASSRTSGGYNEQFF
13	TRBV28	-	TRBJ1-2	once	TGTGCCAGCAGTTTAGCCGACGGGGGTGGCTACACCTTC	CASSLADGGGYTF
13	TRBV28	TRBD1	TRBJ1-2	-	TGTGCCAGCAGTATCTCGGACAGGGTTCGCTACACCTTC	CASSISDRVRYTF
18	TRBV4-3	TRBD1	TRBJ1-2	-	TGCGCCAGCAGCCAAGATCTTTCTGTAGGACAAAACAGGGGAGGCTACACCTTC	CASSQDLSVGQNRGGYTF
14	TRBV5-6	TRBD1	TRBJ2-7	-	TGTGCCAGCAGCTTGGCGGGACAGGTTTACGAGCAGTACTTC	CASSLAGQVYEQYF
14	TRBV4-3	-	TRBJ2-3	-	TGCGCCAGCAGCCAAGCGAAGCCCACAGATACGCAGTATTTT	CASSQAKPTDTQYF
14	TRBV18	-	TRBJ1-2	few	TGTGCCAGCTCACCACAGACAGGAACCTATGGCTACACCTTC	CASSPQTGTYGYTF
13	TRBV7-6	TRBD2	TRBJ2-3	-	TGTGCCAGCGCCCTAGCGGGGGGTGATACGCAGTATTTT	CASALAGGDTQYF
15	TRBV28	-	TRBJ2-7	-	TGTGCCAGCAGTTTAATGCAGGCGAGCTCCTACGAGCAGTACTTC	CASSLMQASSYEQYF
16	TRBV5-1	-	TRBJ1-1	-	TGCGCCAGCAGCCTGGGGAGCCTCCGGGGAGGCACTGAAGCTTTCTTT	CASSLGSLRGGTEAFF
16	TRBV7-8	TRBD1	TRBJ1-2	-	TGTGCCAGCAGCTTAGCCCCCCGGACAGGACGGTATGGCTACACCTTC	CASSLAPRTGRYGYTF
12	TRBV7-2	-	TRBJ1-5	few	TGTGCCAGCAGCTTTACCGGTCAGCCCCAGCATTTT	CASSFTGQPQHF
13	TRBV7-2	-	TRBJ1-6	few	TGTGCCAGCAGCGTTGGGGAGGGGGCACCCCTCCACTTT	CASSVGEGAPLHF
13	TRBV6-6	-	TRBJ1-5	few	TGTGCCAGCAGTTACTCGATAGATCAGCCCCAGCATTTT	CASSYSIDQPQHF
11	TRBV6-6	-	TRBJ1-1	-	TGTGCCAGTACTGAGAACACTGAAGCTTTCTTT	CASTENTEAFF
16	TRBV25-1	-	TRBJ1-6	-	TGTGCCAGCACCGACTGGGACAACTCCTATAATTCACCCCTCCACTTT	CASTDWDNSYNSPLHF
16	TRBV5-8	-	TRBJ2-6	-	TGTGCCAGCAGCTTCGCCGGTATGGCTGGGGCCAACGTCCTGACTTTC	CASSFAGMAGANVLTF
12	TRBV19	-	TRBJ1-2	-	TGTGCCAGTAGTCCCCAGGGTCCTGGCTACACCTTC	CASSPQGPGYTF
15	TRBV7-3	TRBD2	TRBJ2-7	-	TGTGCCAGCAGCCCTGGACTAGCGAGGGGTGGGGAGCAGTACTTC	CASSPGLARGGEQYF
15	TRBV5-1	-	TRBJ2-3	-	TGCGCCAGCAGACTCTCGGGCAGGGTGGAAGATACGCAGTATTTT	CASRLSGRVEDTQYF
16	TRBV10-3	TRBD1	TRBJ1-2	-	TGTGCCATCAGTGATTCCCCCGGGACAGGGAGTTATGGCTACACCTTC	CAISDSPGTGSYGYTF
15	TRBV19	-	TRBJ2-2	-	TGTGCCAGTAGTATCGACGAGGTGAACACCGGGGAGCTGTTTTTT	CASSIDEVNTGELFF
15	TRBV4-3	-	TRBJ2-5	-	TGCGCCAGCAGCGGAACAGGCCACATCCAAGAGACCCAGTACTTC	CASSGTGHIQETQYF
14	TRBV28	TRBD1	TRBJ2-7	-	TGTGCCAGCAGTTCACCCGAGACAGGGTCCGAGCAGTACTTC	CASSSPETGSEQYF
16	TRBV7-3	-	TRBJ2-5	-	TGTGCCAGCAGCTTATACGGGGGAGACCTCCCGGAGACCCAGTACTTC	CASSLYGGDLPETQYF
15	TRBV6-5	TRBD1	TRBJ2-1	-	TGTGCCAGCAGTCTAATTCGGACAGGGGCGAATGAGCAGTTCTTC	CASSLIRTGANEQFF
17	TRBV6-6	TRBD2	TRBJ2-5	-	TGTGCCAGCAGTCGCGCCGGACTAGCGGGGGGGCGGGAGACCCAGTACTTC	CASSRAGLAGGRETQYF
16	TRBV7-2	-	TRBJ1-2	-	TGTGCCAGCAGCTTAGCCGGAGGGGTTTCTTTGAGAGGCTACACCTTC	CASSLAGGVSLRGYTF
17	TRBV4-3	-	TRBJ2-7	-	TGCGCCAGCAGCCAAGATTTTGGCGGGGCGCCATCCTACGAGCAGTACTTC	CASSQDFGGAPSYEQYF
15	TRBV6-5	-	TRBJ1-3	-	TGTGCCAGCAGGCAATACCCTAACTCTGGAAACACCATATATTTT	CASRQYPNSGNTIYF
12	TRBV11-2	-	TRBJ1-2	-	TGTGCCAGCAGCCTTTCAGGTTATGGCTACACCTTC	CASSLSGYGYTF
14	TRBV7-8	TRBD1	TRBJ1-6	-	TGTGCCAGCACCTCCAGGACAGGGAATTCACCCCTCCACTTT	CASTSRTGNSPLHF
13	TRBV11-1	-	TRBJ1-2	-	TGTGCCAGCAGCTTTGGGGGCAACTATGGCTACACCTTC	CASSFGGNYGYTF
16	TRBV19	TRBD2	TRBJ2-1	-	TGTGCCAGTAGTATTTGGACTAGCGGGGGCTACAATGAGCAGTTCTTC	CASSIWTSGGYNEQFF
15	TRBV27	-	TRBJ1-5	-	TGTGCCAGCAGTTCTTTGTGGAGGGCAGGGCAGCCCCAGCATTTT	CASSSLWRAGQPQHF
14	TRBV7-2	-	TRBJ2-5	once	TGTGCCAGCAGCTTAAGGGGTGGAGGGGAGACCCAGTACTTC	CASSLRGGGETQYF
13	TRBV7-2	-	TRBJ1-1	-	TGTGCCAGCAGCCTCGAGATGAACACTGAAGCTTTCTTT	CASSLEMNTEAFF
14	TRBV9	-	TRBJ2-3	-	TGTGCCAGCAGCGTAGTAGCTGTAGGAGATACGCAGTATTTT	CASSVVAVGDTQYF
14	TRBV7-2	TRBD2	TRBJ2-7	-	TGTGCCAGCAGCTTCGTAGGACTAGAGGATGAGCAGTACTTC	CASSFVGLEDEQYF
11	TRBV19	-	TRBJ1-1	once	TGTGCCAGTAGTATGCAGGGTGAAGCTTTCTTT	CASSMQGEAFF
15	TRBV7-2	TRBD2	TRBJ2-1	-	TGTGCCAGCAGCCCGGGGAGCGGGGCGATCTATGAGCAGTTCTTC	CASSPGSGAIYEQFF
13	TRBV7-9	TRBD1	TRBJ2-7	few	TGTGCCAGCACGGACAGGACTCGCTACGAGCAGTACTTC	CASTDRTRYEQYF
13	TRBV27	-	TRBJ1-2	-	TGTGCCAGTCACCCTTCAGGGTTGGAAGGCTACACCTTC	CASHPSGLEGYTF
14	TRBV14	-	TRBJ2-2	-	TGTGCCAGCAGCCGACTGGATCTGGTCGGGGAGCTGTTTTTT	CASSRLDLVGELFF
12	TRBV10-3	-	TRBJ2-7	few	TGTGCCTCGGGACGGGGGTCCTACGAGCAGTACTTC	CASGRGSYEQYF
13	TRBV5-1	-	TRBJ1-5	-	TGCGCCAGCAGCTTGGAGTCGGATCAGCCCCAGCATTTT	CASSLESDQPQHF
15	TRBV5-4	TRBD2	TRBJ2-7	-	TGTGCCAGCAGCTTATCTAGCGGGGGATCCTACGAGCAGTACTTC	CASSLSSGGSYEQYF
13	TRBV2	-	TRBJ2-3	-	TGTGCCAGCAGAAGGGACTCCACAGATACGCAGTATTTT	CASRRDSTDTQYF
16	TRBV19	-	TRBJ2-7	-	TGTGCCAGTAGTAACACCGCCCAACGGGGGAGGTACGAGCAGTACTTC	CASSNTAQRGRYEQYF
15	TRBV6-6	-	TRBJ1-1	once	TGTGCCAGCTTTCCAGGGGCCATCAGTCGTACTGAAGCTTTCTTT	CASFPGAISRTEAFF
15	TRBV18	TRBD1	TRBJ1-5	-	TGTGCCAGCTCACGCTCCGTGACAGGGATCCAGCCCCAGCATTTT	CASSRSVTGIQPQHF
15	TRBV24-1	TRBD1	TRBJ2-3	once	TGTGCCACCAGTGACCAGGGACAGGGCACAGATACGCAGTATTTT	CATSDQGQGTDTQYF